A selection of T cell receptor beta chains follows, all from one sample in a study of cytomegalovirus exposure and HLA in healthy donors. TCRdb's copy holds only in-frame clones and misses some; the assay was immunoSEQ multiplex PCR. This sample yields about 120,000 clones, of which 81% are seen a single time; 2% to 2.5% belongs to the top ten. Sample: PBMCs. Receptors originate from a woman aged 35 to 49 in good health and CMV-seronegative. Both conserved end residues are part of each CDR3. The order of the fields is V gene, D gene, CDR3 length, J gene, clone size, CDR3 DNA, CDR3 protein. A D gene is named only where the DNA matches it firmly. The size field is filled for only some rows; it gives once, few, many or a size class.

>TRBV9|TRBD2|17|TRBJ2-5|.
TGTGCCAGCAGCGCACCCCCCATAACTAGCGGAGAAGAGACCCAGTACTTC
CASSAPPITSGEETQYF
>TRBV10-1|.|14|TRBJ2-2|.
TGCGCCAGCAGCCCTAAATCAGAGTTCGGGGAGCTGTTTTTT
CASSPKSEFGELFF
>TRBV6-5|.|14|TRBJ1-2|few
TGTGCCAGCAGTACGTGGGGAGCCAGGAGAGGCTACACCTTC
CASSTWGARRGYTF
>TRBV30|TRBD1|14|TRBJ1-1|few
TGTGCCTGGAAAGGACAGGCCTTTAGCACTGAAGCTTTCTTT
CAWKGQAFSTEAFF
>TRBV2|TRBD2|14|TRBJ2-5|.
TGTGCCAGCAGCCACCTAGCGGTCCAAGAGACCCAGTACTTC
CASSHLAVQETQYF
>TRBV11-2|TRBD1|16|TRBJ1-1|.
TGTGCCAGCAGCCCACACTTTGGGACAGCGAACACTGAAGCTTTCTTT
CASSPHFGTANTEAFF
>TRBV18|TRBD1|16|TRBJ2-1|.
TGTGCCAGCTCTCTTTCTACAGGGGTAGGGTACAATGAGCAGTTCTTC
CASSLSTGVGYNEQFF
>TRBV4-1|TRBD1|14|TRBJ2-7|.
TGCGCCAGCAGCCGGTCCGGACAGGCGTACGAGCAGTACTTC
CASSRSGQAYEQYF
>TRBV5-1|TRBD2|16|TRBJ2-2|.
TGCGCCAGCAGCCCACTTCTAGCGGGGGGTCTCGGGGAGCTGTTTTTT
CASSPLLAGGLGELFF
>TRBV6-5|.|15|TRBJ2-3|.
TGTGCCAGCAGCATAGGTGGACAGAGCACAGATACGCAGTATTTT
CASSIGGQSTDTQYF
>TRBV5-4|.|14|TRBJ2-2|once
TGTGCCAGCAGCTTAGCCCCCAACACCGGGGAGCTGTTTTTT
CASSLAPNTGELFF
>TRBV2|.|13|TRBJ1-1|.
TGTGCCAGCAGAAGCGATATGAACACTGAAGCTTTCTTT
CASRSDMNTEAFF
>TRBV7-3|.|13|TRBJ1-2|.
TGTGCCAGCAGGCAAGATTTCCGGGGGGACTACACCTTC
CASRQDFRGDYTF
>TRBV2|.|13|TRBJ1-1|.
TGTGCCAGCAGTGCGGGGGTGTGGACTGAAGCTTTCTTT
CASSAGVWTEAFF
>TRBV6-1|.|17|TRBJ1-6|.
TGTGCCAGCAGTGGAGTAAGTGGGGGCCCAGGAAATTCACCCCTCCACTTT
CASSGVSGGPGNSPLHF
>TRBV5-1|TRBD2|15|TRBJ2-3|.
TGCGCCAGCAGCGCTCGCGGGGGGGTGGGAGATACGCAGTATTTT
CASSARGGVGDTQYF
>TRBV18|TRBD1|15|TRBJ2-5|.
TGTGCCAGCTCATCGGGACAGGGGCTTCGGGAGACCCAGTACTTC
CASSSGQGLRETQYF
>TRBV27|TRBD2|16|TRBJ2-7|.
TGTGCCAGCAGTCCCCTCCCACCGGGAGGGGTCTCCGAGCAGTACTTC
CASSPLPPGGVSEQYF
>TRBV5-1|.|15|TRBJ1-1|.
TGCGCCAGCAGCTTGGCAGAGACACTCTACGCTGAAGCTTTCTTT
CASSLAETLYAEAFF
>TRBV5-4|TRBD2|16|TRBJ2-2|.
TGTGCCAGCAGCTTTGAACTAGCGGGGAACACCGGGGAGCTGTTTTTT
CASSFELAGNTGELFF
>TRBV5-1|.|16|TRBJ2-2|.
TGCGCCAGCAGCTCATATAGAGCGGAAAACACCGGGGAGCTGTTTTTT
CASSSYRAENTGELFF
>TRBV5-4|TRBD2|15|TRBJ2-3|.
TGTGCCAGCAGCCCGTTAGCGGGGGAGCAAGATACGCAGTATTTT
CASSPLAGEQDTQYF
>TRBV5-6|.|15|TRBJ1-4|.
TGTGCCAGCAGCTTGATTCGGGGTGAGGATGAAAAACTGTTTTTT
CASSLIRGEDEKLFF
>TRBV9|TRBD2|15|TRBJ2-2|.
TGTGCCAGTCAGAGGGGAGGGGTGAACACCGGGGAGCTGTTTTTT
CASQRGGVNTGELFF
>TRBV19|TRBD2|14|TRBJ2-1|.
TGTGCCAGTCGTACTAGCGGGAGTTTCAATGAGCAGTTCTTC
CASRTSGSFNEQFF
>TRBV30|.|13|TRBJ1-1|.
TGTGCCTGGGGCTCGGACGGGGGGCGTGAAGCTTTCTTT
CAWGSDGGREAFF
>TRBV6-1|TRBD1|15|TRBJ1-3|few
TGTGCCAGCAGCGCTCGGACAGGGATAGGAAACACCATATATTTT
CASSARTGIGNTIYF
>TRBV9|.|15|TRBJ1-1|.
TGTGCCAGCAGCGTAGATGCAGGGGTGAACACTGAAGCTTTCTTT
CASSVDAGVNTEAFF
>TRBV5-1|.|15|TRBJ1-2|.
TGCGCCAGCAGCTTGGCGGGGGGGTCTGGCTATGGCTACACCTTC
CASSLAGGSGYGYTF
>TRBV5-4|.|15|TRBJ2-2|once
TGTGCCAGCAGCGTGGTCGGGACGAACACCGGGGAGCTGTTTTTT
CASSVVGTNTGELFF
>TRBV4-2|.|16|TRBJ2-7|.
TGTGCCAGCAGCCTAAAGGACATGCAAAGCTCCTACGAGCAGTACTTC
CASSLKDMQSSYEQYF
>TRBV7-2|.|13|TRBJ2-3|.
TGTGCCACCCAGGCGCCCCCCACAGATACGCAGTATTTT
CATQAPPTDTQYF
>TRBV7-9|TRBD1|14|TRBJ1-1|.
TGTGCCAGCAGCTTCACAGGGGTGAACACTGAAGCTTTCTTT
CASSFTGVNTEAFF
>TRBV6-6|TRBD2|16|TRBJ2-7|.
TGTGCCAGCAGTTACCTTACCGCGGGGCGGGGGGACGAGCAGTACTTC
CASSYLTAGRGDEQYF
>TRBV6-4|TRBD2|15|TRBJ2-3|.
TGTGCCAGCAGTTATGTAGCGGGGAGCGCAGATACGCAGTATTTT
CASSYVAGSADTQYF
>TRBV5-4|TRBD1|15|TRBJ2-7|.
TGTGCCAGCAGCATACGGACAGGGGGCTCCTACGAGCAGTACTTC
CASSIRTGGSYEQYF
>TRBV5-4|.|15|TRBJ2-5|.
TGTGCCAGCAGCTTTGGTCCGGGGTCGAGAGAGACCCAGTACTTC
CASSFGPGSRETQYF
>TRBV10-2|.|13|TRBJ2-1|.
TGCGCCAGCAGTGAAGGCTCGGGGGTCCAGCAGTTCTTC
CASSEGSGVQQFF
>TRBV5-8|.|15|TRBJ1-4|.
TGTGCCAGCAGCCGTGAACGGGGGGTTCAGGAAAAACTGTTTTTT
CASSRERGVQEKLFF
>TRBV7-8|TRBD1|14|TRBJ1-2|.
TGTGCCAGCAGCTTCAGGGGGTCGCAGTTTGGCTACACCTTC
CASSFRGSQFGYTF